Listed below are T cell receptor beta chains from one sample, sequenced in a study of metastatic and nonmetastatic thyroid tumors. Using MiXCR, TCRdb re-called clones from the PCR reads. Of around 31,000 clones detected, more than 15% appear once; the ten largest clones hold 8% to 11%. The sequenced sample was blood. The receptors shown here come from a female donor with papillary thyroid cancer or a benign thyroid nodule (not recorded which). Some clones in this sample may be carry-over from other donors' samples. The CDR3 runs from the conserved cysteine through the conserved F or W. Fields, in order: J gene, V gene, clone size, D gene, CDR3 protein, CDR3 DNA. A D gene is named only where the DNA matches it firmly. For some rows the clone size is stated as once, few or many, or as a class when expanded; others skip it.

j_call: TRBJ2-7; v_call: TRBV20-1; clone_size: many; d_call: TRBD2; cdr3_aa: CSASPLAGLGEQYF; cdr3_nt: TGCAGTGCTAGTCCCCTAGCGGGATTGGGTGAGCAGTACTTC
j_call: TRBJ2-7; v_call: TRBV19; clone_size: many; d_call: TRBD1; cdr3_aa: CASSMSSDRGLYEQYF; cdr3_nt: TGTGCCAGTAGTATGAGTAGCGACAGGGGGCTCTACGAGCAGTACTTC
j_call: TRBJ1-4; v_call: TRBV20-1; clone_size: many; d_call: NA; cdr3_aa: CSARGGATNEKLFF; cdr3_nt: TGCAGTGCTAGAGGGGGGGCAACTAATGAAAAACTGTTTTTT
j_call: TRBJ1-1; v_call: TRBV7-8; clone_size: many; d_call: NA; cdr3_aa: CASSPVLNTEAFF; cdr3_nt: TGTGCCAGCAGCCCCGTTCTGAACACTGAAGCTTTCTTT
j_call: TRBJ1-5; v_call: TRBV2; clone_size: many; d_call: TRBD1; cdr3_aa: CASSDSWDRSNQPQHF; cdr3_nt: TGTGCCAGCAGTGATTCTTGGGACAGAAGCAATCAGCCCCAGCATTTT
j_call: TRBJ2-6; v_call: TRBV12-3/TRBV12-4; clone_size: many; d_call: NA; cdr3_aa: CAISDSQSSGANVLTF; cdr3_nt: TGTGCCATCAGTGACAGCCAATCCTCTGGGGCCAACGTCCTGACTTTC
j_call: TRBJ2-1; v_call: TRBV6-1; clone_size: few; d_call: TRBD2; cdr3_aa: CASTLLAVANYEQFF; cdr3_nt: TGTGCCAGCACCCTACTAGCGGTGGCCAACTATGAGCAGTTCTTC
j_call: TRBJ1-6; v_call: TRBV19; clone_size: NA; d_call: NA; cdr3_aa: CASNLLGDSPLHF; cdr3_nt: TGTGCCAGTAATCTCCTGGGTGATTCACCCCTCCACTTT
j_call: TRBJ2-1; v_call: TRBV19; clone_size: many; d_call: TRBD1; cdr3_aa: CASMAAGGYNEQFF; cdr3_nt: TGTGCCAGTATGGCTGCAGGGGGCTACAATGAGCAGTTCTTC
j_call: TRBJ2-6; v_call: TRBV15; clone_size: few; d_call: NA; cdr3_aa: CATSIDANSAANVLTF; cdr3_nt: TGTGCCACCAGCATAGATGCAAACTCTGCGGCCAACGTCCTGACTTTC
j_call: TRBJ2-5; v_call: TRBV25-1; clone_size: few; d_call: NA; cdr3_aa: CASSKIAAVGEIQYF; cdr3_nt: TGTGCCAGCAGTAAAATCGCTGCAGTAGGAGAGATCCAGTACTTC
j_call: TRBJ1-4; v_call: TRBV5-1; clone_size: many; d_call: NA; cdr3_aa: CASSLTATNEKLFF; cdr3_nt: TGCGCCAGCAGCTTGACAGCAACTAATGAAAAACTGTTTTTT
j_call: TRBJ1-2; v_call: TRBV2; clone_size: many; d_call: NA; cdr3_aa: CASSVGRNYGYTF; cdr3_nt: TGTGCCAGCAGTGTGGGAAGAAACTATGGCTACACCTTC
j_call: TRBJ2-3; v_call: TRBV12-3/TRBV12-4; clone_size: many; d_call: TRBD2; cdr3_aa: CASSPRTSGGDTQYF; cdr3_nt: TGTGCCAGCAGCCCCAGGACTAGCGGAGGTGATACGCAGTATTTT
j_call: TRBJ2-2; v_call: TRBV4-2; clone_size: many; d_call: NA; cdr3_aa: CASSQEGGGSNTGELFF; cdr3_nt: TGTGCCAGCAGCCAAGAAGGTGGGGGGTCGAACACCGGGGAGCTGTTTTTT